The 12 T cell receptor beta chains in this list originate from one sample, sequenced in a study of T-cell reconstitution after alpha-beta-depleted transplantation in children. Construction of the TCRbeta library involved unique molecular identifiers. TCRdb ran MiXCR on the PCR reads and lists one entry per CDR3 protein. The table includes about 870,000 distinct CDR3 sequences, around 17% detected once. The sample here was PBMCs, mostly from graft donor cells, taken 360 days after TCRalphabeta/CD19-depleted stem cell transplant. Receptor source: a male patient younger than 18 who had a stem cell transplant for acute lymphoblastic leukemia, so the T cells may come from the graft donor.

The rearrangement uses TRBV15 and TRBJ2-5; D is perhaps TRBD2 (6 bases). Germline CDR1 is LNHNV and CDR2 is YYDKDF (reference sequence). This CDR3 is 11 amino acids long. The CDR3 reads CATGSQETQYF. Here the CDR3 DNA reads TGTGCGACCGGGAGCCAAGAGACCCAGTACTTC.

The chain has TRBV4-1 and TRBJ1-2; 8 bases are a match to TRBD1. Germline values: CDR1 MGHRA, CDR2 YSYEKL. CDR3 length: 17 amino acids. V lost 1 base to trimming and J lost 3 bases; unmatched junction nucleotides: 10. The CDR3 sequence is CASSQGGQGRFDYGYTF. As DNA, the CDR3 is TGCGCCAGCAGCCAAGGTGGACAGGGAAGGTTTGACTATGGCTACACCTTC.

This clonotype has more than one count but fewer than ten. This chain uses TRBV18 with TRBJ2-1, with D perhaps matching TRBD2 (5 bases). CDR3 length: 17 amino acids. Trimming cost V 5 bases and J 5 bases, with 22 bases left between them. The V gene's germline CDR1 is KGHSH and CDR2 LQKENI. The chain's CDR3 is CASSRQAKRVTHNEQFF. The CDR3 DNA reads TGTGCCAGCTCAAGGCAGGCGAAGAGGGTCACCCACAATGAGCAGTTCTTC.

Turning to this clonotype: One end of the junction varies from germline; a read error may be responsible. The chain joins TRBV11-2 to TRBJ2-7; 8 nucleotides match TRBD1. This CDR3 has 15 residues. CDR1 SGHAT and CDR2 FQNNGV come from the germline V gene. CDR3: CARSLPRTGKYEQYF. For the CDR3, the DNA is TGTGCCAGAAGCTTACCCCGGACAGGGAAATACGAGCAGTACTTC.

The table lists this clonotype with a few counts. This chain joins TRBV10-2 and TRBJ1-6; 9 positions agree with TRBD1. The CDR3 runs to 14 residues. V trimming: 7 bases; J trimming: 8 bases; junction bases outside the gene matches: 6. The germline CDR1 and CDR2 sequences are WSHSY and SAAADI. CDR3 protein: CASTGTGLDSPLHF. CDR3 nucleotides: TGCGCCAGCACCGGGACAGGGTTGGATTCACCCCTCCACTTT.

CDR3 in amino acids: CSARWLLNEQYF. The CDR3 region has the DNA TGCAGTGCTAGATGGCTGTTAAACGAGCAGTACTTC. J is TRBJ2-7 and V is TRBV20-1; D is uncertain. Trimming took 2 bases from V and 5 from J, leaving 10 bases between them. CDR3 length: 12 amino acids. Germline V gene sequence: CDR1 DFQATT, CDR2 SNEGSKA (reference sequence).

The J gene is TRBJ1-5, the V gene TRBV5-1; TRBD1 agrees at 9 bases. Germline V gene lookup returns CDR1 SGHRS and CDR2 YFSETQ. V shed 5 bases and J 2 bases; nucleotides not matched to a gene: 14. This CDR3 is 18 amino acids long. In DNA, the CDR3 is TGCGCCAGCAGAGGGGGTCGGGACAGGGTGGAGGGCAATCAGCCCCAGCATTTT. Its protein product is CASRGGRDRVEGNQPQHF.

The chain is built from TRBV12-5 and TRBJ2-5; 10 bases agree with TRBD1. The CDR3 has 14 residues. CDR1 is LGHNT and CDR2 is FRNRAP in the germline V gene. V gave up 4 bases and J gave up 5 bases; unmatched junction bases: 4. The CDR3 loop is CASGSTGGIETQYF. The DNA for the CDR3 is TGTGCTAGTGGTTCGACAGGGGGCATTGAGACCCAGTACTTC.

Many counts were recorded for this clonotype. The chain links TRBV29-1 to TRBJ2-5, with a possible D match to TRBD1 (5 bases). This CDR3 comprises 12 residues. Germline V CDR1 and CDR2: SQVTM, ANQGSEA. Between the trimmed V and J ends, which lost 5 bases and 5 bases, there was a span of 12 bases. CDR3 sequence (DNA): TGCAGCGTTAGACAGCAATGGGAGACCCAGTACTTC. This encodes CSVRQQWETQYF.

This clonotype has a handful of counts. The chain is built from TRBV7-9 and TRBJ2-5; unclear D gene. The length of the CDR3 is 16 residues. The V gene's germline CDR1 is SEHNR and CDR2 FQNEAQ (reference sequence). V was shortened by 0 bases and J by 5 bases, with 16 bases between the two germline ends. DNA for the CDR3: TGTGCCAGCAGCTTAGCTCGGCTAGTACGATCGGAGACCCAGTACTTC. The encoded protein is CASSLARLVRSETQYF.

The chain has TRBV25-1 and TRBJ2-7, with D possibly TRBD1 on 6 matching bases. This CDR3 has 14 residues. The V gene's germline CDR1 is MGHDK and CDR2 SYGVNS. V dropped 3 bases and J dropped 0 bases, with 9 bases sitting between them. The CDR3 spells CASSDRTASYEQYF. In nucleotides, the CDR3 is TGTGCCAGCAGTGATAGGACAGCCTCCTACGAGCAGTACTTC.

The gene calls are TRBV5-1 and TRBJ2-4, with no clear D. Germline V gene sequence: CDR1 SGHRS, CDR2 YFSETQ. V shed 1 base and J shed 10 bases, with 12 bases lying between them. This CDR3 is built from 13 residues. CDR3 loop: CASSLPIDRIQYF. The CDR3 nucleotides are TGCGCCAGCAGCTTGCCCATCGATCGGATTCAGTACTTC.